This T cell receptor beta chain is drawn from a study of blood T cell repertoires in COVID-19. Study-wide background: The analysed material was cDNA or gDNA that came from T cells, B-cell-depleted T cells, or PBMCs.

This table comes from immunoSEQ multiplex PCR, and its TCRdb copy is limited to in-frame clones, with some not included. The sample shows some 180,000 clones, about 78% of them seen only once. CDR3 length equals 14 residues. The germline CDR1 and CDR2 sequences are SGHVS and FQNEAQ. Trimming removed 1 base at V and 7 bases at J, with 13 bases between. This TCR derives from a woman aged 45 to 65 with active or convalescent COVID-19. The specimen sequenced was peripheral blood. V and J are TRBV7-8 and TRBJ1-2, with a tentative D call TRBD1 (6 bases). CDR3 in DNA: TGTGCCAGCAGCTTAGAATGGGGGCTCGGTGGCTACACCTTC. Translation gives CASSLEWGLGGYTF.